These 5 T cell receptor beta chains originate from one sample sequenced in a study of blood T cell repertoires in COVID-19. Data came from immunoSEQ multiplex PCR; TCRdb stores just in-frame clones and leaves some out. The sample carries 200,000 to 250,000 clones, 86% recorded once. The sequencing input was PBMCs or T cells enriched from blood (not recorded which). The origin of the receptors is a woman aged 40 to 50 with acute COVID-19.

This chain connects TRBV27 to TRBJ2-3; 8 bases agree with TRBD2. Per the germline V gene, CDR1 is MNHEY and CDR2 is SMNVEV (reference sequence). The CDR3 sequence is 17 residues long. J gave up 5 bases and V 2 bases, and 12 bases lay outside the gene matches. As DNA, the CDR3 is TGTGCCAGCAGTTTAAATTACGGGGGGGAGAATCTAGATACGCAGTATTTT. This gives the protein CASSLNYGGENLDTQYF.

This clone was recorded once. The CDR3 sequence: CASSLGFGDREGGYTF. CDR3 bases: TGTGCCAGCAGCTTAGGGTTCGGGGACAGGGAGGGCGGCTACACCTTC. V and J are TRBV7-2 and TRBJ1-2; 9 nucleotides match TRBD1. The junction had 11 bases not matched to a gene; V was cut back by 1 base and J by 8 bases. The CDR3 contains 16 residues. Germline CDR1 SGHTA, CDR2 FQGNSA.

In DNA, the CDR3 is TGTGCCAGCTCATTTCAGGCCAGGCCTCAAGAGACCCAGTACTTC. Translated, it gives CASSFQARPQETQYF. The genes are TRBV18 and TRBJ2-5; D uncertain. The CDR3 has 15 residues. Germline assignment: CDR1 KGHSH and CDR2 LQKENI. Trimming removed 5 bases from V and 2 bases from J, with 15 bases in between.

In nucleotides, the CDR3 is TGTGCCAGCAGTTTAGAACAGAACACTGAAGCTTTCTTT. Translation: CASSLEQNTEAFF. V usage is TRBV12-3 or TRBV12-4 and J usage is TRBJ1-1; no clear D. The CDR3 is 13 residues long. The ends were cut back, 1 base at V and 1 base at J, with 4 bases in the middle.

The chain is built from TRBV5-8 and TRBJ1-2, with no clear D. The ends were cut back, 4 bases at V and 2 bases at J, with 9 bases in the middle. Germline CDR1 and CDR2: SGHTS and YDEGEE. This CDR3 is built from 13 residues. The CDR3 loop reads CASSPGGNYGYTF. CDR3 in DNA: TGTGCCAGCAGCCCCGGAGGGAACTATGGCTACACCTTC.